The 7 T cell receptor beta chains given below trace back to one sample, sequenced in a study of blood T cell repertoires in COVID-19. Repertoires were generated with immunoSEQ multiplex PCR, while TCRdb's copy carries only in-frame clones and drops some. Of about 270,000 clones in the sample, approximately 84% were seen once. Sequenced sample: PBMCs or T cells enriched from blood (not recorded which). These receptor sequences come from a man aged 18 to 29 who had recovered from COVID-19.

The chain links TRBV27 to TRBJ1-4; TRBD1 matches 7 bases. Trimming took 1 base from V and 4 from J; bases not matched to a gene: 3. Germline V gene sequence: CDR1 MNHEY, CDR2 SMNVEV (reference sequence). This CDR3 comprises 15 residues. The CDR3, as DNA: TGTGCCAGCAGTTTATACAGGGGCCTTAATGAAAAACTGTTTTTT. As protein: CASSLYRGLNEKLFF. The full variable domain, in which reference TRBV27 and TRBJ1-4 provide the parts outside the CDR3, is EAQVTQNPRYLITVTGKKLTVTCSQNMNHEYMSWYRQDPGLGLRQIYYSMNVEVTDKGDVPEGYKVSRKEKRNFPLILESPSPNQTSLYFCASSLYRGLNEKLFFGSGTQLSVL.

The V and J genes are TRBV25-1 and TRBJ2-7; the D gene is possibly TRBD1 (6 bases). Deletions cut 5 bases from V and 7 bases from J, with 12 bases between. Germline assignment: CDR1 MGHDK and CDR2 SYGVNS. There are 12 residues in the CDR3. CDR3 DNA: TGTGCCAGCAGTTTACAGGGCGGAGAGCAGTACTTC. This sequence encodes CASSLQGGEQYF.

The rearrangement links TRBV30 to TRBJ2-1, with D possibly being TRBD1 (5 bases). Germline V gives CDR1 GTSNPN, CDR2 SVGIG (reference sequence). This CDR3 has 13 residues. V was shortened by 7 bases and J by 6 bases, with 16 bases between the two germline ends. CDR3 in amino acids: CASDKGFGNEQFF. The CDR3 DNA sequence: TGTGCCTCGGACAAAGGATTTGGCAATGAGCAGTTCTTC.

A single count supports this clone. This chain links TRBV6-1 with TRBJ1-5, with D possibly being TRBD1 (5 bases). Germline CDR1 is MNHNS and CDR2 is SASEGT. CDR3 length: 16 residues. The ends were cut back, 1 base at V and 0 bases at J, with 10 bases in the middle. The CDR3 DNA is TGTGCCAGCAGTGAAGGTCGGGGGTATAGCAATCAGCCCCAGCATTTT. Translation gives CASSEGRGYSNQPQHF.

The J gene is TRBJ2-7, the V gene TRBV5-1, with TRBD1 identical over 8 bases. V was clipped by 0 bases and J by 3 bases; unmatched bases: 11. Germline V gene data show CDR1 as SGHRS and CDR2 as YFSETQ. CDR3 length: 17 residues. The CDR3 nucleotides read TGCGCCAGCAGCTTGGACCCCGGACAGGGTGACCGCTACGAGCAGTACTTC. This encodes CASSLDPGQGDRYEQYF.

Many counts were recorded for this clone. The gene calls are TRBV11-2 and TRBJ2-7, with TRBD1 as a possible D gene (6 bases). Germline CDR1 SGHAT, CDR2 FQNNGV. Trimming removed 0 bases at V and 6 bases at J, with 15 bases between. The CDR3 extends over 15 amino acids. CDR3 amino acids: CASSLEAGASSEQYF. CDR3 bases: TGTGCCAGCAGCTTAGAGGCAGGGGCGAGTTCCGAGCAGTACTTC.

CDR3 DNA sequence: TGTGCCACCTCTAGCGCGAGCTCCTACAATGAGCAGTTCTTC. Translation gives CATSSASSYNEQFF. This sequence joins TRBV24-1 and TRBJ2-1; perhaps TRBD2 as D (6 bases). Per germline, CDR1 KGHDR and CDR2 SFDVKD. The CDR3 runs to 14 residues. Trimming left V 9 bases short and J 0 bases short, with 11 bases between.